This paragraph reports one T cell receptor beta chain. This sample was taken from a study of monozygotic twins with inflammatory bowel disease. This CDR3 region has 14 residues. CDR1 and CDR2 (germline): SGHRS, YFSETQ. TCRdb reprocessed the 5' RACE reads; each CDR3 protein has one entry and no DNA is given. In all, the sample yields 310,000 or so distinct CDR3 sequences. V is TRBV5-1 and J is TRBJ2-3; with no DNA, the TCRdb D assignment of TRBD2 cannot be verified. Source material: blood. The clonotype comes from a human donor with ulcerative colitis or Crohn's disease, or a healthy co-twin of an affected twin (not recorded which). CDR3 sequence reads: CASSPASGTDTQYF.